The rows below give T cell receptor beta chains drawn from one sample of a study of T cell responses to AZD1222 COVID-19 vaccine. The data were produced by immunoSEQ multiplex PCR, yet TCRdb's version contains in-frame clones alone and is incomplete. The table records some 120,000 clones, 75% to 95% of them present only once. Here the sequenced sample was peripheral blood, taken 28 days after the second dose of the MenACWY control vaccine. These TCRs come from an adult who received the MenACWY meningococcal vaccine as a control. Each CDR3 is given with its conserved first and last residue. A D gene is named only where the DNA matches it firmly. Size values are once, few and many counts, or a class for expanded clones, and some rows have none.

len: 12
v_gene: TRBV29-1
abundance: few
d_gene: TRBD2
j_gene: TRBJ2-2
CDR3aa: CSVPGGTGELFF
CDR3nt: TGCAGCGTTCCGGGAGGCACCGGGGAGCTGTTTTTT

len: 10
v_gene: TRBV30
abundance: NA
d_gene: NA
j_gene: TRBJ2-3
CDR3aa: CAWRKDTQYF
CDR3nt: TGTGCCTGGAGAAAAGATACGCAGTATTTT

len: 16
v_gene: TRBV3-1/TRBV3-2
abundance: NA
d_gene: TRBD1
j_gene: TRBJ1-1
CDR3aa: CASSQTGTGAYTEAFF
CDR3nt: TGTGCCAGCAGCCAAACCGGGACAGGCGCCTACACTGAAGCTTTCTTT

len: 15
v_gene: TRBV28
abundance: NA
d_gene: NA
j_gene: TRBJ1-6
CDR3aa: CASSSLTFSNSPLHF
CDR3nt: TGTGCCAGCAGTTCCTTAACTTTTTCTAATTCACCCCTCCACTTT

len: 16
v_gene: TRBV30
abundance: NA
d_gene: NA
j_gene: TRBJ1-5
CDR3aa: CAWSDSRGGVNQPQHF
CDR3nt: TGTGCCTGGAGTGACTCTAGGGGGGGAGTGAATCAGCCCCAGCATTTT

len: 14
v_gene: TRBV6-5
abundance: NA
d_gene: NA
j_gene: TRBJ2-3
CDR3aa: CASRTRGRTDTQYF
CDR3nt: TGTGCCAGCAGAACGAGGGGCCGCACAGATACGCAGTATTTT

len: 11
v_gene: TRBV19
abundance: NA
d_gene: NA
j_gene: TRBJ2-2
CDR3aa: CATQQTGELFF
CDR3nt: TGTGCCACCCAGCAAACCGGGGAGCTGTTTTTT

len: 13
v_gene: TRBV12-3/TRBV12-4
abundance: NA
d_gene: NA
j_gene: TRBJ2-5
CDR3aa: CASSLVGLETQYF
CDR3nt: TGTGCCAGCAGTTTAGTAGGGCTTGAGACCCAGTACTTC

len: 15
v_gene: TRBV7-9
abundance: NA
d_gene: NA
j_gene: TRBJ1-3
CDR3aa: CASSSTESSGNTIYF
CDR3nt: TGTGCCAGCAGCTCGACAGAGAGCTCTGGAAACACCATATATTTT

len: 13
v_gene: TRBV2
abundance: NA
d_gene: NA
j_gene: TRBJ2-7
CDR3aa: CASSEFRGDEQYF
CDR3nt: TGTGCCAGCAGTGAATTTCGAGGAGACGAGCAGTACTTC

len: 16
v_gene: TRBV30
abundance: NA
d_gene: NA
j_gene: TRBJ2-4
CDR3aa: CAWSRDFTLAKNIQYF
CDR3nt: TGTGCCTGGAGTCGGGACTTCACCCTAGCCAAAAACATTCAGTACTTC

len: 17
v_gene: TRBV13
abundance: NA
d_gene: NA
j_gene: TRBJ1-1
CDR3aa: CASSLGFGLLENTEAFF
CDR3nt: TGTGCCAGCAGCTTAGGCTTCGGGCTACTGGAGAACACTGAAGCTTTCTTT

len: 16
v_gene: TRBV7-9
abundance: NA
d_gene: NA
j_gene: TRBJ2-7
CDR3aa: CASSLAWGGGTYEQYF
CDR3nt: TGTGCCAGCAGCTTAGCCTGGGGGGGCGGAACCTACGAGCAGTACTTC

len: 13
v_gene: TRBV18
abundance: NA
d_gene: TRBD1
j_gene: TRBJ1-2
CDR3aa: CASSPSQGDGYTF
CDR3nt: TGTGCCAGCTCACCATCGCAGGGGGATGGCTACACCTTC

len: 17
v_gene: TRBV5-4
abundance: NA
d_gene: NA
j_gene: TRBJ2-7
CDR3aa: CASSWGMGGPFSYEQYF
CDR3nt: TGTGCCAGCAGCTGGGGGATGGGGGGCCCCTTCTCCTACGAGCAGTACTTC

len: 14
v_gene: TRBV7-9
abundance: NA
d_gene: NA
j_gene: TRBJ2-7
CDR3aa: CASSFPGQNYEQYF
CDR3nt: TGTGCCAGCAGCTTCCCGGGACAAAATTACGAGCAGTACTTC

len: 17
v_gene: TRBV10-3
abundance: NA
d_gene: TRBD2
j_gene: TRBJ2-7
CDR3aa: CAISESVGGVRPYEQYF
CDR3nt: TGTGCCATCAGTGAGTCGGTGGGGGGGGTGCGACCCTACGAGCAGTACTTC

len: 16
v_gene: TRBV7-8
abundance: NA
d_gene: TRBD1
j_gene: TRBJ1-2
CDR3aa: CASSLRGPGQGYGYTF
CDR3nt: TGTGCCAGCAGCTTAAGAGGCCCGGGACAGGGCTATGGCTACACCTTC

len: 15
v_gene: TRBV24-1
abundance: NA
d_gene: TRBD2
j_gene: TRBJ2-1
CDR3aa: CATSDPETSSNEQFF
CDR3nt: TGTGCCACCAGTGACCCGGAGACTAGCTCCAATGAGCAGTTCTTC

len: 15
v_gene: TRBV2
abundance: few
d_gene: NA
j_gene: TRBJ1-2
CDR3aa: CASSETYRAAYGYTF
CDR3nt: TGTGCCAGCAGTGAAACATACAGGGCCGCCTATGGCTACACCTTC

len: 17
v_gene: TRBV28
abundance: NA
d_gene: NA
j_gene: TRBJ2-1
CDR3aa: CASSFQRDHLGEDEQFF
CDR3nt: TGTGCCAGCAGTTTCCAAAGGGACCACCTTGGTGAGGATGAGCAGTTCTTC

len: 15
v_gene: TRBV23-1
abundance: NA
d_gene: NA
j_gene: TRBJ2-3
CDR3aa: CASSQSEGARPPVDF
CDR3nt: TGCGCCAGCAGTCAATCGGAAGGGGCGCGTCCCCCAGTGGATTTT

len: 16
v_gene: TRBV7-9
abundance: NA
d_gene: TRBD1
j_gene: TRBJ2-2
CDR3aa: CASSLEDRGLIGELFF
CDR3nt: TGTGCCAGCAGCCTAGAGGACAGGGGGCTGATCGGGGAGCTGTTTTTT

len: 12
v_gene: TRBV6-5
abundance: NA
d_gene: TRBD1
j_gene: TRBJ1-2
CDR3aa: CAIRDREEGYTF
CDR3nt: TGTGCCATCCGCGACAGGGAAGAAGGCTACACCTTC

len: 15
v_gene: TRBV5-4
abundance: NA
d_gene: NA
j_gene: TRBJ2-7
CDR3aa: CASSLTPADSYEQYF
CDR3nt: TGTGCCAGCAGCTTGACCCCCGCAGACTCCTACGAGCAGTACTTC

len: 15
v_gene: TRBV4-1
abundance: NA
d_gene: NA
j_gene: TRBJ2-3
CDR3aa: CASSQIGTVIDTQYF
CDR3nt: TGCGCCAGCAGCCAAATCGGGACGGTTATAGATACGCAGTATTTT

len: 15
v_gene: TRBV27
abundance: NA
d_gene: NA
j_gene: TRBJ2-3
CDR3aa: CASSRTEVAADTQYF
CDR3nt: TGTGCCAGCAGTAGGACAGAAGTAGCCGCAGATACGCAGTATTTT

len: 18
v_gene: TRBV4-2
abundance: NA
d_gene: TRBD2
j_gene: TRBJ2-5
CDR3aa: CASSQDYREAGGEETQYF
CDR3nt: TGTGCCAGCAGCCAAGATTACCGAGAAGCGGGGGGCGAAGAGACCCAGTACTTC

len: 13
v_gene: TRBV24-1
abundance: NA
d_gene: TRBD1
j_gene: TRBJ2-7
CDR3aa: CATSRTGSYEQYF
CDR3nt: TGTGCCACCAGTCGGACAGGGTCCTACGAGCAGTACTTC

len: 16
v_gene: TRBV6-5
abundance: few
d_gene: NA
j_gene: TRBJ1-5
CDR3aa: CASSYRFGTGGQPQHF
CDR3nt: TGTGCCAGCAGTTACCGATTTGGGACTGGGGGCCAGCCCCAGCATTTT

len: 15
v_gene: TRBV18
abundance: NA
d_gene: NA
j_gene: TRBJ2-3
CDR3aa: CASSPPGAQVDTQYF
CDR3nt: TGTGCCAGCTCACCACCGGGGGCGCAGGTAGATACGCAGTATTTT

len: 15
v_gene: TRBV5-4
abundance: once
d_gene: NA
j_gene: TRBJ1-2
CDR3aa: CASSLAGVTNYGYTF
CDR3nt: TGTGCCAGCAGCTTAGCTGGAGTCACCAACTATGGCTACACCTTC

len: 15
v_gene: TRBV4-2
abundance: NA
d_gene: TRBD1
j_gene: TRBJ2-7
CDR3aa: CASSQGAEGAGEQYF
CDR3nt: TGTGCCAGCAGCCAAGGGGCTGAGGGGGCAGGTGAGCAGTACTTC

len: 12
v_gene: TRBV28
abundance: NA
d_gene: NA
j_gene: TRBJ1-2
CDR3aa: CAIQGQSYGYTF
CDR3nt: TGTGCCATCCAGGGTCAAAGCTATGGCTACACCTTC

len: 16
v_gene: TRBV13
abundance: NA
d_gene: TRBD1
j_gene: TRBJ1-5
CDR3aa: CASSDYDRDSNQPQHF
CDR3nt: TGTGCCAGCAGCGACTACGACAGGGACTCCAATCAGCCCCAGCATTTT

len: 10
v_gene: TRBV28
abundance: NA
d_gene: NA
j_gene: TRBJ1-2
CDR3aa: CATFAVGYTF
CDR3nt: TGTGCCACGTTTGCAGTTGGCTACACCTTC

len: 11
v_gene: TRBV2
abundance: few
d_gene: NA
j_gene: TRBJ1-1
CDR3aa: CASREESEAFF
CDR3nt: TGTGCCAGCAGGGAGGAATCTGAAGCTTTCTTT

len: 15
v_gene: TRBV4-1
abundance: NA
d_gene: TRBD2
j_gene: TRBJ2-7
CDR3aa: CASTPGPGGSYEQYF
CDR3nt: TGCGCCAGCACTCCCGGCCCGGGAGGCTCCTACGAGCAGTACTTC

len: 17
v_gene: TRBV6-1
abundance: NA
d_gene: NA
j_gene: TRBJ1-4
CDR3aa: CASSERAQWGDDEKLFF
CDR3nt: TGTGCCAGCAGTGAAAGGGCCCAGTGGGGGGATGATGAAAAACTGTTTTTT

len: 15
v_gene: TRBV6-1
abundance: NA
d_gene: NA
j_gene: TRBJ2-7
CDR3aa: CASRRLRDTSYEQYF
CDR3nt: TGTGCCAGCAGGCGGTTAAGGGACACCTCCTACGAGCAGTACTTC

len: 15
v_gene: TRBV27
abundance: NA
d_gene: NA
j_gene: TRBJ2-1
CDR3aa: CASSFRAGNYNEQFF
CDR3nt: TGTGCCAGCAGTTTTAGGGCAGGGAACTACAATGAGCAGTTCTTC